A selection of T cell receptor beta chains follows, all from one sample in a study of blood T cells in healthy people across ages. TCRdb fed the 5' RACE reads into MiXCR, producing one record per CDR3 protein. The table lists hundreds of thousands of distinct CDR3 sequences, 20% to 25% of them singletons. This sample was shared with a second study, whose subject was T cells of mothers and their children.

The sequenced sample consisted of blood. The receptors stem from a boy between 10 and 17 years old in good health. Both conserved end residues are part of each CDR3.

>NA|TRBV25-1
CASSEARGPSSYEQYF
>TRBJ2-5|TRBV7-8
CASSFRGWETQYF
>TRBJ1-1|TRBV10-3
CAISESRGKDMNTEAFF
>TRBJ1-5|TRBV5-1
CASSLGGTDNQPQHF
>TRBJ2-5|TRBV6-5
CASSYMKGVQETQYF
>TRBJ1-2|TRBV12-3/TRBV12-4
CASSAGRVNGYTF
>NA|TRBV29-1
CSVEEEAETQYF
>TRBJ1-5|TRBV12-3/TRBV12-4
CASSSRDPHQPQHF
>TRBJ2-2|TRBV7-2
CASSLTSIPGELFF
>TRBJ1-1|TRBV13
CASSWDGLNTEAFF
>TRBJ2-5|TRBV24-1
CATSDPITQETQYF
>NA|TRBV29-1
CSVVLNRDYEQYF
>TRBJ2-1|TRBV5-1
CASSLSPSSAPYNEQFF
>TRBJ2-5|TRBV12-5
CASGSYQETQYF
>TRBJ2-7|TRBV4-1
CASSQWVAGSYEQYF
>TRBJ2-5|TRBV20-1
CSASDILAGVEETQYF
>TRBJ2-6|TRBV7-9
CASSPPRYSGANVLTF
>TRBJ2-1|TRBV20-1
CSATRLAANEQFF
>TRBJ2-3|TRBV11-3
CASSLRPDLGDTQYF
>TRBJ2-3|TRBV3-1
CASSYTVRSSTDTQYF
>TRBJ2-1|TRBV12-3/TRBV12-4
CASSFTSGSIYEQFF
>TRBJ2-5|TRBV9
CASTSGTGERETQYF
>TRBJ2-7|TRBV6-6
CASSRKRGLAAYEQYF
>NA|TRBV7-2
CASSLGGVRGEQYF
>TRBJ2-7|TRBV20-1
CSARTGGSYEQYF
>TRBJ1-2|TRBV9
CASSGPGTGNYGYTF
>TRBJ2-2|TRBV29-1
CSVILAGNTGELLF
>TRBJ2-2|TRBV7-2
CASSPGPTNTGELFF
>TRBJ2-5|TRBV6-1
CASSGYEIQGQETQYF
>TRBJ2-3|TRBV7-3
CASSPRTSGAGDTQYF
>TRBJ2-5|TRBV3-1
CASSPHPGLAGETQYF
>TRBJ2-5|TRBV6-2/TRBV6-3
CASNHPPSLTETQYF
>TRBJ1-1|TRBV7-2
CASSSGRTLHTEAFF
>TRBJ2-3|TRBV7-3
CASSLTGGGPTDTQYF
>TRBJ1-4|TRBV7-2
CASSLVGGGEKLFF
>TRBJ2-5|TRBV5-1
CASSWGVAGRETQYF
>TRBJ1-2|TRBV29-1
CSVDRASYGYTF
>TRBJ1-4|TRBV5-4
CASSVTGTGDEKLFF
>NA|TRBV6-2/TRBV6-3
CASNRGNEQYF
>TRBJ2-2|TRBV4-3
CASSQVNSGTGELFF
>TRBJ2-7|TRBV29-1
CSVVETGGHEQYF
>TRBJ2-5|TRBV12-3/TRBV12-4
CASSFRAGTETQYF
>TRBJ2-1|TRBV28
CASSRVTGISEQFF
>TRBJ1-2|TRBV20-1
CSAPAGYGYTF
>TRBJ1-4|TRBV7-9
CASSPGPRGQEKLFF
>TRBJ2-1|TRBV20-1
CSADPGTGNYNEQFF
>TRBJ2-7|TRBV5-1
CASSTDGNYEQYF
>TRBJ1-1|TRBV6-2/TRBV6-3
CASTVFDRGTLNTEAFF
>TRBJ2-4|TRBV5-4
CASSIGTAKNIQYF
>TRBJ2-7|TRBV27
CASSLFGRVHEQYF
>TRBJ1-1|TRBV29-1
CSVETGYEAFF
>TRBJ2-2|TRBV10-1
CASSETRSNTGELFF
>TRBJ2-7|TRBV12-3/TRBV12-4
CASSPTPGQGTSEQYF
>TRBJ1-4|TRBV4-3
CASKDRGDEKLFF
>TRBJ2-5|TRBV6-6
CAGSYRESQETQYF
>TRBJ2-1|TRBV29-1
CSVETQGVEQFF
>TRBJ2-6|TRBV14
CASSRQSSSGANVLTF